A single sample is the source of the 26 T cell receptor beta chains below, sequenced in a study of cytomegalovirus exposure and HLA in healthy donors. Libraries were prepared by immunoSEQ multiplex PCR; TCRdb keeps only in-frame clonotypes and omits some of them. The table lists about 110,000 clones, 70% to 85% of them singletons, with around 3% in the top ten. Sequencing was carried out using PBMCs. The source is a woman younger than 30 in good health and CMV-seronegative.

The chain couples TRBV7-9 to TRBJ1-1, with D maybe TRBD1 (5 bases). The CDR3 runs 11 residues. Deletions cut 8 bases from V and 10 bases from J, with 14 bases between. Germline values: CDR1 SEHNR, CDR2 FQNEAQ (reference sequence). The CDR3: CASGDSYGAFF. The CDR3 DNA reads as TGTGCCAGCGGCGACAGTTATGGAGCTTTCTTT.

The chain couples TRBV7-9 to TRBJ1-2; D gene unclear. The germline V and J ends were trimmed by 8 bases and 3 bases, with 22 bases remaining between them. The CDR3 is 16 residues long. The germline V gene encodes CDR1 SEHNR and CDR2 FQNEAQ (reference sequence). The CDR3 DNA reads as TGTGCCAGCGGAGGGCAGTTAACCCCCCGGGACTATGGCTACACCTTC. This codes for CASGGQLTPRDYGYTF.

V and J are TRBV19 and TRBJ1-1, with D unresolved. The ends were cut back, 1 base at V and 1 base at J, with 4 bases in the middle. CDR1 is LNHDA, CDR2 SQIVND, per germline (reference sequence). This CDR3 comprises 13 residues. CDR3 residues: CASSIGQNTEAFF. DNA of the CDR3: TGTGCCAGTAGTATAGGGCAGAACACTGAAGCTTTCTTT.

The chain uses TRBV7-9 and TRBJ1-5; no clear D gene. Trimming shortened V by 4 bases and J by 0 bases, and 10 bases separated the two germline ends. CDR3 size: 15 residues. Per germline, CDR1 SEHNR and CDR2 FQNEAQ (reference sequence). The CDR3 coding sequence is TGTGCCAGCAGCTCCGGAGGTTATAGCAATCAGCCCCAGCATTTT. It yields the protein CASSSGGYSNQPQHF.

The chain employs TRBV7-9 and TRBJ1-5, with 7 bases lining up with TRBD1. V lost 5 bases to trimming and J lost 3 bases; unmatched junction nucleotides: 13. The CDR3 is made up of 17 amino acids. CDR1 is SEHNR, CDR2 FQNEAQ, per germline (reference sequence). CDR3 in DNA: TGTGCCAGCAGCCCAGGAGTAGTGGGACAGCACAATCAGCCCCAGCATTTT. It translates to CASSPGVVGQHNQPQHF.

The V gene is TRBV12-5, the J gene TRBJ1-2; D may be TRBD1 (5 bases). V was pared by 2 bases and J by 5 bases, with 12 bases between. The CDR3 extends over 14 amino acids. Germline assignment: CDR1 LGHNT and CDR2 FRNRAP. CDR3 region: CASGLTGSRYGYTF. The DNA for the CDR3 is TGTGCTAGTGGTTTGACAGGTTCCAGGTATGGCTACACCTTC.

The chain combines TRBV11-2 with TRBJ2-7; D not resolved. Trimming took off 1 base at V and 0 bases at J, with 10 bases between the two ends. From germline, CDR1 is SGHAT and CDR2 FQNNGV. CDR3 size: 15 residues. CDR3 in amino acids: CASSLGLVSSYEQYF. The DNA of the CDR3 is TGTGCCAGCAGCTTAGGTTTAGTTAGCTCCTACGAGCAGTACTTC.

V is TRBV4-1 and J is TRBJ2-1; D possibly corresponds to TRBD1 (6 bases). Germline V gives CDR1 MGHRA, CDR2 YSYEKL. CDR3 length: 17 amino acids. The V end lost 1 base, the J end lost 1 base, and 14 bases lay between the germline ends. The CDR3 nucleotides read TGCGCCAGCAGCCAAGGACGAGGGGGTCGTTCCTACAATGAGCAGTTCTTC. It yields the protein CASSQGRGGRSYNEQFF.

The chain combines TRBV10-3 with TRBJ2-5; D may be TRBD1 (6 bases). Trimming stripped 8 bases from V and 1 base from J, with 11 bases between. Germline V CDR1 and CDR2: ENHRY, SYGVKD. The CDR3 runs 13 residues. As DNA, the CDR3 is TGTGCCATCTCAGGGGCGGTCCAAGAGACCCAGTACTTC. It specifies CAISGAVQETQYF.

The rearrangement uses TRBV30 and TRBJ2-5; D is undetermined. The CDR3 extends over 13 amino acids. V gave up 0 bases and J gave up 5 bases, with 10 bases separating them. Germline CDR1 reads GTSNPN; CDR2 reads SVGIG (reference sequence). CDR3 amino acids: CAWSVRPRETQYF. The CDR3 nucleotides read TGTGCCTGGAGTGTAAGGCCTAGGGAGACCCAGTACTTC.

The rearrangement uses TRBV30 and TRBJ2-2; 9 positions match TRBD1. V was pared by 3 bases and J by 7 bases, with 12 bases of the junction left unmatched. The CDR3 loop spans 16 amino acids. From germline, CDR1 is GTSNPN and CDR2 SVGIG (reference sequence). CDR3 residues: CAWSFRPGQGFGELFF. CDR3 in DNA: TGTGCCTGGAGCTTCCGACCGGGACAGGGTTTCGGGGAGCTGTTTTTT. The full variable domain, completed using reference TRBV30 and TRBJ2-2, is SQTIHQWPATLVQPVGSPLSLECTVEGTSNPNLYWYRQAAGRGLQLLFYSVGIGQISSEVPQNLSASRPQDRQFILSSKKLLLSDSGFYLCAWSFRPGQGFGELFFGEGSRLTVL.

The J gene is TRBJ1-5, the V gene TRBV7-3; a possible D gene is TRBD1 (5 bases). CDR3 size: 14 residues. Trimming removed 5 bases at V and 7 bases at J, with 15 bases between. Per the germline V gene, CDR1 is SGHTA and CDR2 is FQGTGA. The CDR3 is CASSPTGGGQPQHF. CDR3 sequence (DNA): TGTGCCAGCAGCCCGACGGGGGGTGGACAGCCCCAGCATTTT.

V gene TRBV30 combines with J gene TRBJ1-1; 9 nucleotides match TRBD1. Unmatched junction bases numbered 3, after V lost 6 bases and J lost 1 base. This CDR3 contains 13 residues. Germline CDR1 is GTSNPN and CDR2 is SVGIG (reference sequence). The CDR3 here is CACRTGENTEAFF. CDR3 nucleotides: TGTGCCTGCAGGACAGGGGAGAACACTGAAGCTTTCTTT.

This rearrangement joins TRBV30 to TRBJ1-6; tentative D call: TRBD1 (5 bases). The germline gives CDR1 GTSNPN, CDR2 SVGIG (reference sequence). This CDR3 is 15 amino acids long. The V end was cut by 0 bases, the J end by 9 bases, with 15 bases between. CDR3 DNA: TGTGCCTGGAGTGTACCCCGGCAGGGTGTTTCACCCCTCCACTTT. Protein: CAWSVPRQGVSPLHF. The whole variable domain, remainder taken from reference TRBV30 and TRBJ1-6, is SQTIHQWPATLVQPVGSPLSLECTVEGTSNPNLYWYRQAAGRGLQLLFYSVGIGQISSEVPQNLSASRPQDRQFILSSKKLLLSDSGFYLCAWSVPRQGVSPLHFGNGTRLTVT.

The chain joins TRBV4-1 to TRBJ2-7, with 8 nucleotides matching TRBD1. The germline gives CDR1 MGHRA, CDR2 YSYEKL. This CDR3 is built from 17 residues. Trimming took 1 base from V and 6 from J; bases not matched to a gene: 14. The CDR3 sequence is CASSQGLQGEKGGEQYF. CDR3 coding DNA: TGCGCCAGCAGCCAAGGCCTACAGGGGGAGAAGGGGGGCGAGCAGTACTTC.

The chain combines TRBV4-1 with TRBJ1-1; D might be TRBD1 (5 bases). Trimming removed 4 bases from V and 4 bases from J, with 13 bases in between. The CDR3 runs to 14 residues. From germline, CDR1 is MGHRA and CDR2 YSYEKL. The CDR3 loop reads CASSPQMGGTEAFF. CDR3 DNA sequence: TGCGCCAGCAGCCCACAGATGGGGGGCACTGAAGCTTTCTTT.

The rearrangement links TRBV29-1 to TRBJ2-7; 9 bases line up with TRBD1. Germline-derived CDR1 and CDR2 are SQVTM and ANQGSEA. The CDR3 consists of 15 residues. After removal of 6 bases from V and 0 bases from J, the junction contained 9 bases not matched to a gene. CDR3 DNA: TGCAGCGTGGGGGGGGGACAGGGCAACTCCTACGAGCAGTACTTC. This encodes CSVGGGQGNSYEQYF.

This chain uses TRBV20-1 with TRBJ1-1, with a weak D call TRBD1 (6 bases). Deletions cut 5 bases from V and 7 bases from J, with 11 bases between. This CDR3 has 11 residues. The germline V gene has CDR1 DFQATT and CDR2 SNEGSKA (reference sequence). The CDR3 region has the DNA TGCAGTGCTTCCGACAGGTTTGAAGCTTTCTTT. It codes for CSASDRFEAFF.

This chain joins TRBV11-1 and TRBJ1-2; 10 positions agree with TRBD1. In germline, CDR1 is SGHAT, CDR2 FQDESV (reference sequence). V lost 6 bases and J lost 8; bases outside the gene matches: 6. This CDR3 has 13 residues. Here the CDR3 DNA reads TGTGCCAGCAGAAACGACAGGGGGCAAGGCTACACCTTC. This translates into CASRNDRGQGYTF.

This clone is a singleton in its sample. This chain links TRBV4-1 with TRBJ1-2; TRBD1 is a possible D gene (6 bases). This CDR3 contains 16 residues. Germline V lookup: CDR1 MGHRA, CDR2 YSYEKL. V dropped 5 bases and J dropped 4 bases, with 20 bases sitting between them. CDR3 bases: TGCGCCAGCAGCACCCTCGCGCAGGGGTACCTCTATGGCTACACCTTC. Protein: CASSTLAQGYLYGYTF.

The V and J genes are TRBV13 and TRBJ1-6, with 8 bases lining up with TRBD1. CDR1 and CDR2 from the germline V gene are PRHDT and FYEKMQ (reference sequence). Trimming took 5 bases from V and 9 from J; bases not matched to a gene: 6. The CDR3 runs 14 residues. In DNA form, the CDR3 reads TGTGCCAGCAGCCCGACAGGGGCCGGTTCACCCCTCCACTTT. It translates to CASSPTGAGSPLHF.

The gene calls are TRBV7-2 and TRBJ1-5; the D gene is possibly TRBD1 (6 bases). Germline loops: CDR1 SGHTA, CDR2 FQGNSA. V was shortened by 5 bases and J by 6 bases, with 14 bases between the two germline ends. The CDR3 extends over 14 amino acids. The CDR3 nucleotides are TGTGCCAGCAGCCCTAGGGGGGGTAGTCAGCCCCAGCATTTT. Its protein product is CASSPRGGSQPQHF.

The V and J genes are TRBV6-1 and TRBJ1-1; 8 nucleotides align to TRBD1. J lost 10 bases, V lost 4 bases, and 11 bases had no gene match. The CDR3 extends over 14 amino acids. Germline loops: CDR1 MNHNS, CDR2 SASEGT. The chain's CDR3 is CASSVTTGGNGAFF. DNA for the CDR3: TGTGCCAGCAGTGTGACTACAGGGGGTAACGGAGCTTTCTTT.

The DNA of the CDR3 is TGTGCCAGCAGCTTACAGTTGACCGGGGAGCTGTTTTTT. This sequence encodes CASSLQLTGELFF. This chain connects TRBV7-9 to TRBJ2-2; no definite D call. The CDR3 sequence is 13 residues long. The germline V gene has CDR1 SEHNR and CDR2 FQNEAQ (reference sequence). The V gene lost 2 bases and the J gene lost 5 bases, with 6 bases spanning the gap.

This rearrangement joins TRBV5-6 to TRBJ1-3, with D hard to call. The CDR3 length is 16 residues. Germline CDR1 SGHDT, CDR2 YYEEEE. Trimming removed 2 bases from V and 0 bases from J, with 12 bases in between. Written as DNA, the CDR3 is TGTGCCAGCAGCTTAGGCGAGGGCCACTCTGGAAACACCATATATTTT. Amino acid sequence: CASSLGEGHSGNTIYF.

The chain is built from TRBV7-2 and TRBJ2-5, with TRBD2 matching 8 bases. Germline-derived CDR1 and CDR2 are SGHTA and FQGNSA. Trimming cost V 0 bases and J 5 bases; bases outside gene matches: 8. The CDR3 covers 16 residues. CDR3 bases: TGTGCCAGCAGCTTAGCGCCCAGCCGGGGGGGGGAGACCCAGTACTTC. It is translated as CASSLAPSRGGETQYF.